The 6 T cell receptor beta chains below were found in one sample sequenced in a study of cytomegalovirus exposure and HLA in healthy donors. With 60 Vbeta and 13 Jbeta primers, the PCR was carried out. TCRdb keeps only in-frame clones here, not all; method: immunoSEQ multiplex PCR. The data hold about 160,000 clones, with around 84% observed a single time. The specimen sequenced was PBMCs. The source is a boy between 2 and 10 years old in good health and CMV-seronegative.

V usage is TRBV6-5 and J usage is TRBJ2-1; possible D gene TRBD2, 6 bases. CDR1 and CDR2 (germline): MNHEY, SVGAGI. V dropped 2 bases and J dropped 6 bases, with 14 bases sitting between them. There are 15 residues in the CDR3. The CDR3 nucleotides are TGTGCCAGCAGTTACCGCGGGACCTCGGGCAATGAGCAGTTCTTC. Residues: CASSYRGTSGNEQFF.

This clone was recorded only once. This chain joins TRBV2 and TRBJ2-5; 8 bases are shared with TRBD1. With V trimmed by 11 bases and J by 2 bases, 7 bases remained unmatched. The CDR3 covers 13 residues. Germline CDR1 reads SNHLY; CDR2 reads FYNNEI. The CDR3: CAGSGTGQETQYF. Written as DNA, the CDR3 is TGTGCCGGGTCAGGGACAGGTCAAGAGACCCAGTACTTC.

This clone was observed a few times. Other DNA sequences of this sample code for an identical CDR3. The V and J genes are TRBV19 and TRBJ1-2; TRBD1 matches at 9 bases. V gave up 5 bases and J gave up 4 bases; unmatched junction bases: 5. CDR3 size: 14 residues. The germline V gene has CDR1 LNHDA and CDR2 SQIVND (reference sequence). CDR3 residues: CASSAGQGGYGYTF. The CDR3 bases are TGTGCCAGTAGTGCGGGACAGGGAGGCTATGGCTACACCTTC.

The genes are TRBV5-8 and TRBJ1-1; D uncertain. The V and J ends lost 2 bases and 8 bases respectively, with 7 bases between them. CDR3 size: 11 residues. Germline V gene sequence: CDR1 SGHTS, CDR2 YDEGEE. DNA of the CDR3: TGTGCCAGCAGCTTTTCGGGGGAAGCTTTCTTT. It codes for CASSFSGEAFF.

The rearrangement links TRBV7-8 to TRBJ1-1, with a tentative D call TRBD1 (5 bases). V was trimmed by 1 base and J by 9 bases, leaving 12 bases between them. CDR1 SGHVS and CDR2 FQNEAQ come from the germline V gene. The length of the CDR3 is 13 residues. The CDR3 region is CASSLEGVVKAFF. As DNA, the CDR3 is TGTGCCAGCAGCTTAGAAGGGGTAGTGAAAGCTTTCTTT.

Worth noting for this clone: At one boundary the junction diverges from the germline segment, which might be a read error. The chain's CDR3 is CSSRFTSGGADTQYF. DNA of the CDR3: TGTTCCAGCAGATTTACTAGCGGGGGGGCAGATACGCAGTATTTT. The chain employs TRBV7-9 and TRBJ2-3, with TRBD2 matching over 13 bases. There are 15 residues in the CDR3. Per germline, CDR1 SEHNR and CDR2 FQNEAQ (reference sequence).